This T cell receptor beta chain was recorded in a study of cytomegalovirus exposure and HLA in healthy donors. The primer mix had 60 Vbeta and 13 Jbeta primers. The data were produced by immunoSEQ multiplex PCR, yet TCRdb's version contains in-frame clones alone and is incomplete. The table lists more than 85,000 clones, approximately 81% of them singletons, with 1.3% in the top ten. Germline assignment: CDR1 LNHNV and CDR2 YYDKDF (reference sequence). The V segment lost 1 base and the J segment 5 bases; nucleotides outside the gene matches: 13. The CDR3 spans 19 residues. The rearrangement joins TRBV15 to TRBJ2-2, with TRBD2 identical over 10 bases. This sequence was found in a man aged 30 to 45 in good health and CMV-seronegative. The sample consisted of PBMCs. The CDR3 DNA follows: TGTGCCACCAGCAGAGGGCTAGCGGGAGTTGGATTCGTAACCGGGGAGCTGTTTTTT. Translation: CATSRGLAGVGFVTGELFF.